Below, 14 T cell receptor beta chains from the same sample are listed, as sequenced in a study of T cells after posttransplantation cyclophosphamide. Assay: immunoSEQ multiplex PCR; the TCRdb copy retains only in-frame clones and omits some. The sample holds roughly 800 clones, around 86% seen once. Specimen: gut tissue. The receptors originated from a man aged 50-60 years.

This clone has more than one count but fewer than ten. The chain employs TRBV19 and TRBJ2-6; the D is unclear. Germline-derived CDR1 and CDR2 are LNHDA and SQIVND (reference sequence). The CDR3 runs 16 residues. Trimming took off 1 base at V and 2 bases at J, with 9 bases between the two ends. The CDR3 here is CASSIVPVAGANVLTF. CDR3 bases: TGTGCCAGTAGTATAGTGCCCGTAGCTGGGGCCAACGTCCTGACTTTC.

The chain joins TRBV9 to TRBJ2-6; perhaps TRBD1 as D (5 bases). Looked up from germline, CDR1 is SGDLS and CDR2 is YYNGEE. This CDR3 spans 20 amino acids. V was pared by 1 base and J by 0 bases, with 20 bases between. The DNA of the CDR3 is TGTGCCAGCAGCGTAAGTAGATACAGGCCCGAATACTCTGGGGCCAACGTCCTGACTTTC. Its protein is CASSVSRYRPEYSGANVLTF.

The chain's CDR3 is CATSSGGLEAHSPFYEQYF. Written as DNA, the CDR3 is TGTGCCACCAGCAGTGGCGGGTTGGAGGCCCACTCCCCCTTCTACGAGCAGTACTTC. This chain links TRBV15 with TRBJ2-7; D perhaps matches TRBD2 (5 bases). V lost 3 bases and J lost 3, with 27 bases in between. The germline V gene encodes CDR1 LNHNV and CDR2 YYDKDF (reference sequence). This CDR3 is 19 amino acids long.

The gene calls are TRBV4-2 and TRBJ2-1; the D is unclear. V shed 1 base and J shed 8 bases, with 9 bases lying between them. CDR3 size: 13 residues. Germline-derived CDR1 and CDR2 are LGHNA and YNFKEQ. The CDR3 DNA follows: TGTGCCAGCAGCCAAGCTACGCGTGATGAGCAGTTCTTC. This encodes CASSQATRDEQFF.

In its sample, this clone ranks as hyperexpanded (1% or more). The chain is built from TRBV7-9 and TRBJ2-1; 13 nucleotides agree with TRBD2. The germline CDR1 and CDR2 sequences are SEHNR and FQNEAQ (reference sequence). This CDR3 comprises 13 residues. The CDR3: CWSGLAGADEQFF. CDR3 bases: TGTTGGTCCGGACTAGCGGGAGCCGATGAGCAGTTCTTC.

This chain links TRBV7-2 with TRBJ2-7; perhaps TRBD2 as D (6 bases). V gave up 1 base and J gave up 4 bases, with 14 bases separating them. The CDR3 runs to 15 residues. Germline V CDR1 and CDR2: SGHTA, FQGNSA. The CDR3 here is CASSLGGGLRYEQYF. CDR3 nucleotide sequence: TGTGCCAGCAGCTTAGGTGGGGGACTGAGATACGAGCAGTACTTC.

V gene TRBV7-6 combines with J gene TRBJ1-1; 8 positions agree with TRBD1. The CDR3 has 14 residues. Trimming took 5 bases from V and 3 from J; bases not matched to a gene: 5. In germline, CDR1 is SGHVS, CDR2 FNYEAQ. The CDR3 reads CASSAGGLDTEAFF. Written as DNA, the CDR3 is TGTGCCAGCAGCGCAGGGGGCTTGGACACTGAAGCTTTCTTT.

The V gene is TRBV5-4, the J gene TRBJ1-2; weak D call: TRBD1 (6 bases). Germline CDR1 is SGHNT and CDR2 is YYREEE (reference sequence). There are 15 residues in the CDR3. With 3 bases removed from V and 8 bases from J, the gap between germline ends came to 20 bases. CDR3 DNA sequence: TGTGCCAGCAGCTCGGAGGGGAGGGGGATTCGGGGCTACACCTTC. This sequence encodes CASSSEGRGIRGYTF.

The genes are TRBV28 and TRBJ1-5; D possibly corresponds to TRBD1 (6 bases). The CDR3 totals 16 residues. Trimming shortened V by 2 bases and J by 5 bases, and 16 bases separated the two germline ends. Germline CDR1 is MDHEN and CDR2 is SYDVKM. CDR3 nucleotide sequence: TGTGCCAGCAGTTTAGTTGCAGGGGCCTTTGATCAGCCCCAGCATTTT. As protein: CASSLVAGAFDQPQHF.

The chain joins TRBV18 to TRBJ1-4; no clear D gene. The CDR3 has 15 amino acids. Trimming took 6 bases from V and 8 from J, leaving 19 bases between them. CDR1 is KGHSH, CDR2 LQKENI, per germline. This CDR3 reads CASSPRGAGKEKLFF. Written as DNA, the CDR3 is TGTGCCAGCTCGCCGCGTGGTGCGGGGAAGGAAAAACTGTTTTTT.

Points on this clone: This may arise from a read error, as a much more abundant clone is one base away. The sample holds other DNA sequences that translate to the same CDR3. This chain links TRBV27 with TRBJ2-1; perhaps TRBD1 as D (6 bases). V lost 8 bases and J 7 bases, leaving 15 bases between the germline ends. In germline, CDR1 is MNHEY, CDR2 SMNVEV (reference sequence). The CDR3 extends over 13 amino acids. The chain's CDR3 is CASGTSHYNEQFF. CDR3 bases: TGTGCCAGCGGGACATCTCACTATAATGAGCAGTTCTTC.

The chain combines TRBV18 with TRBJ2-1; D uncertain. Germline CDR1 and CDR2: KGHSH and LQKENI. The V end was cut by 1 base, the J end by 6 bases, with 10 bases between. The CDR3 runs to 14 residues. The CDR3 coding sequence is TGTGCCAGCTCACCACAGGCCACTATCAATGAGCAGTTCTTC. Amino acid sequence: CASSPQATINEQFF.

This clone showed up just once. CDR3 coding DNA: TGTGCCCGGGAAGAGGACGTCAAGAATGAGCAGTTCTTC. Translating gives CAREEDVKNEQFF. V is TRBV30 and J is TRBJ2-1; D is perhaps TRBD2 (5 bases). Germline loops: CDR1 GTSNPN, CDR2 SVGIG (reference sequence). The CDR3 sequence is 13 residues long. The germline V and J ends were trimmed by 8 bases and 7 bases, with 18 bases remaining between them. The complete variable domain, with remaining parts taken from reference TRBV30 and TRBJ2-1, reads SQTIHQWPATLVQPVGSPLSLECTVEGTSNPNLYWYRQAAGRGLQLLFYSVGIGQISSEVPQNLSASRPQDRQFILSSKKLLLSDSGFYLCAREEDVKNEQFFGPGTRLTVL.

The CDR3 here is CASRTLLGAAETQYF. The CDR3 region has the DNA TGTGCCAGCAGAACATTATTGGGGGCCGCAGAGACCCAGTACTTC. V usage is TRBV27 and J usage is TRBJ2-5; a possible D gene is TRBD1 (6 bases). This CDR3 is built from 15 residues. The V and J ends lost 6 bases and 4 bases respectively, with 18 bases between them. CDR1 and CDR2 (germline): MNHEY, SMNVEV (reference sequence).